This T cell receptor beta chain was identified in a study of blood T cell repertoires in COVID-19. Study overall: The United States, Italy and Spain provided the acute and convalescent COVID-19 samples. Sample material is recorded as cDNA or gDNA derived from T cells, B-cell-depleted T cells, or PBMCs.

In the authors' methods: Amplified reference gene primers provided the basis for estimating nucleated cell counts. Assay: immunoSEQ multiplex PCR; the TCRdb copy retains only in-frame clones and omits some. V, J and clone size derive from that table, while D and trimming were established from the DNA sequence. The profile shows 75,000 to 90,000 clones, around four fifths of them singletons. Germline lookup yields CDR1 SGDLS and CDR2 YYNGEE. With 3 bases removed from V and 5 bases from J, the gap between germline ends came to 9 bases. The CDR3 runs to 13 residues. V and J are TRBV9 and TRBJ1-3, with D perhaps matching TRBD1 (6 bases). The material sequenced was peripheral blood. The origin of this receptor is a man older than 75 with active or convalescent COVID-19. The CDR3 DNA follows: TGTGCCAGCAGCGACAGGGTGCGAAACACCATATATTTT. This codes for CASSDRVRNTIYF.